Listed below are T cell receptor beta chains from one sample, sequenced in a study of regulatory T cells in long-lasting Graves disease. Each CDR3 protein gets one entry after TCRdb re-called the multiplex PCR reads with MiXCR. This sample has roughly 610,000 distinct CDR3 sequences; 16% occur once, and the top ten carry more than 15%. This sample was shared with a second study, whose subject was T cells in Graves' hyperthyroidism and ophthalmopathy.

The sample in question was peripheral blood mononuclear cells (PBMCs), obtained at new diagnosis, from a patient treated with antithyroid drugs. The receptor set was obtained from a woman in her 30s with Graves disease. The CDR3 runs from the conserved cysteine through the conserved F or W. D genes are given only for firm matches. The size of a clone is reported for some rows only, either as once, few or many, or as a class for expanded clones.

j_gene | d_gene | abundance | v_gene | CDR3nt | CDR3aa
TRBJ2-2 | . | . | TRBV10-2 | TGCGCCAGCAGTGGGGGAGGACGGACCGGGGAGCTGTTTTTT | CASSGGGRTGELFF
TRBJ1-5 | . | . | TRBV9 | TGTGCCAGCAGCGTATTAGATAGCAATCAGCCCCAGCATTTT | CASSVLDSNQPQHF
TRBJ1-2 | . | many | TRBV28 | TGTGCCAGCAGTAGCTCACTGGGACGGAACTATGGCTACACCTTC | CASSSSLGRNYGYTF
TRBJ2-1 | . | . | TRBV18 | TGTGCCAGCTCACCCCCGGGGCGTCAGGACAATGAGCAGTTCTTC | CASSPPGRQDNEQFF
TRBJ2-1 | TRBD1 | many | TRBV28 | TGTGCCAGCAGCCCGAACAGGGGGGCCTACAATGAGCAGTTCTTC | CASSPNRGAYNEQFF
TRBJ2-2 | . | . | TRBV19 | TGTGCCAGTAGGCCCTTTTCGAACACCGGGGAGCTGTTTTTT | CASRPFSNTGELFF
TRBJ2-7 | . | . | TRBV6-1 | TGTGCCACCGAACAATCTGATTGGGATGACAGGGAGGCCCAGTACTTC | CATEQSDWDDREAQYF
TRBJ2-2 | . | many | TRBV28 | TGTGCGGCACGGGGACCGAACACCGGGGAGCTGTTTTTT | CAARGPNTGELFF
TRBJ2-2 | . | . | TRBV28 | TGTGCCAGCCGGGGGTTCCGGAACACCGGGGAGCTGTTTTTT | CASRGFRNTGELFF
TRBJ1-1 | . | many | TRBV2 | TGTGCCAGTCGGGAGCAGCCCAACACTGAAGCTTTCTTT | CASREQPNTEAFF
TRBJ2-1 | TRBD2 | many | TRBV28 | TGTGCCAGCAGTTTCCCAGGGACTAGCGTCGAGCAGTTCTTC | CASSFPGTSVEQFF
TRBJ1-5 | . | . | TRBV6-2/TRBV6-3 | TGTGCCAGCAGTTATGGGAGGGGGAGGGATCAGCCCCAGCATTTT | CASSYGRGRDQPQHF
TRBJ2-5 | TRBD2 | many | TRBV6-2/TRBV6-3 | TGTGCCAGCAGTTTTCGGACTAGTCCTCAAGAGACCCAGTACTTC | CASSFRTSPQETQYF
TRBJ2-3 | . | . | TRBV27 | TGTGCCAGCAGCCCTCAAGCTCTGGCGTCGGATACGCAGTATTTT | CASSPQALASDTQYF
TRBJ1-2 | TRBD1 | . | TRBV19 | TGTGCCAGTAGTATCCCCGAGGCAGGGGGCAATGGCTACACCTTC | CASSIPEAGGNGYTF
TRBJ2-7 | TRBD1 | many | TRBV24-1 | TGTGCCACCAGTGATTTGCCGGGACAGGGGGTTGGTAAGCAGTACTTC | CATSDLPGQGVGKQYF
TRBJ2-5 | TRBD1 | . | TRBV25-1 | TGTGCCAGCAGTGAAGGGACAGGGGTTCAGACCCAGTACTTC | CASSEGTGVQTQYF
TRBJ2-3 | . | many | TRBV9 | TGTGCCAGCAGCGTAGATGTGCGGTCCACAGATACGCAGTATTTT | CASSVDVRSTDTQYF
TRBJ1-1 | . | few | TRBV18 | TGTGCCAGCTCACCACAACTCATGAACACTGAAGCTTTCTTT | CASSPQLMNTEAFF
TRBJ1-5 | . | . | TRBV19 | TGTGCCAGTAGCTTACAACAGGGTAGCAATCAGCCCCAGCATTTT | CASSLQQGSNQPQHF
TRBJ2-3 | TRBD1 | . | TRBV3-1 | TGTGCCAGCAACCCGGGACAGGGAGAGACTACAGATACGCAGTATTTT | CASNPGQGETTDTQYF
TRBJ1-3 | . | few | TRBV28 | TGTGCCAGCAGTTCCGGACCAACTGGAAACACCATATATTTT | CASSSGPTGNTIYF
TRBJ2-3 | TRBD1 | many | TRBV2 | TGTGCCAGCAGGGACAGGGGGTACACTAGCACAGATACGCAGTATTTT | CASRDRGYTSTDTQYF
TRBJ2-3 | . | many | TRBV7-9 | TGTGCCAGCAGACCCCGTGCGTTTTCCACAGATACGCAGTATTTT | CASRPRAFSTDTQYF
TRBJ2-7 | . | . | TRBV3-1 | TGTGCCAGCAGCTCTGAGGTCCACTACCGACCCTACGAGCAGTACTTC | CASSSEVHYRPYEQYF
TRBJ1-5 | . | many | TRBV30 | TGTGCCTGGAGTGTACAGGGCAATCAGCCCCAGCATTTT | CAWSVQGNQPQHF
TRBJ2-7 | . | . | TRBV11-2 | TGTGCCAGCACCCTATCGAATGGCGTCTACGAGCAGTACTTC | CASTLSNGVYEQYF
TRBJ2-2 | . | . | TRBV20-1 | TGCAGTGCTAGCTACAGTAAGATTGGGAACACCGGGGAGCTGTTTTTT | CSASYSKIGNTGELFF
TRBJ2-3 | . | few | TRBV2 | TGTGCCAGCGTGACACAAAGCACAGATACGCAGTATTTT | CASVTQSTDTQYF
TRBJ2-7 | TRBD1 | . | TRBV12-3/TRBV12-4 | TGTGCCAGCAGTCCCGCACGGACAGGAGCTCACGAGCAGTACTTC | CASSPARTGAHEQYF
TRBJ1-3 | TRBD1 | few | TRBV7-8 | TGTGCCAGCAGGGGGACAGGGGCCACGGGCTCTGGAAACACCATATATTTT | CASRGTGATGSGNTIYF
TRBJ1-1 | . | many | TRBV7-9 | TGTGCCAGCCCGGATAGGGCTGAAGCTTTCTTT | CASPDRAEAFF
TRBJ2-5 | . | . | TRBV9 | TGTGCCAGCAGTGTACAGGGACTTAAAGAGACCCAGTACTTC | CASSVQGLKETQYF
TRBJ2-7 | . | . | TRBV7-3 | TGTGCCAGCGCTACGACGGGCGCCGGGGGTGGCGAGCAGTACTTC | CASATTGAGGGEQYF